Listed below are T cell receptor beta chains from one sample, sequenced in a study of PD-L1 blockade in urothelial cancer. TCRdb keeps only in-frame clones here, not all; method: immunoSEQ multiplex PCR. The repertoire holds around 110,000 clones, with 85% to 90% as singletons. This specimen was PBMCs, taken around atezolizumab (anti-PD-L1) treatment. These receptors all stem from a man aged 60 to 69 with urothelial cancer. CDR3s include the opening cysteine and the closing phenylalanine or tryptophan. The D gene is left open where the match is weak.

CASRSGTAESQLFF | TGTGCCAGTAGATCCGGGACAGCCGAATCCCAACTGTTTTTT | TRBJ1-4 | TRBV19 | TRBD1
CASSQAVVGARWTEAFF | TGCGCCAGCAGCCAAGCCGTCGTAGGGGCGCGGTGGACTGAAGCTTTCTTT | TRBJ1-1 | TRBV4-1 | .
CASSPGAAGETQYF | TGTGCCAGCAGCCCAGGGGCTGCCGGGGAGACCCAGTACTTC | TRBJ2-5 | TRBV7-3 | .
CASSPSTGGYEQYF | TGTGCCAGCAGCCCCTCGACAGGGGGGTACGAGCAGTACTTC | TRBJ2-7 | TRBV11-2 | TRBD1
CASSPPGQDNEKLFF | TGTGCCAGCTCACCACCGGGACAGGATAATGAAAAACTGTTTTTT | TRBJ1-4 | TRBV18 | TRBD1
CAISESLSSYEQYF | TGTGCCATCAGTGAGTCCCTAAGCTCCTACGAGCAGTACTTC | TRBJ2-7 | TRBV10-3 | .
CASSMGGWGSPQHF | TGTGCCAGTAGTATGGGGGGTTGGGGTTCGCCCCAGCATTTT | TRBJ1-5 | TRBV19 | .
CASSQSSLQLANYGYTF | TGCGCCAGCAGCCAGAGCAGTTTACAGTTAGCTAACTATGGCTACACCTTC | TRBJ1-2 | TRBV4-1 | .
CASSSAGGVNTEAFF | TGTGCCAGCAGTTCCGCGGGAGGGGTGAACACTGAAGCTTTCTTT | TRBJ1-1 | TRBV28 | .
CASPGLLSGEQYF | TGCGCCAGCCCGGGACTTCTATCGGGCGAGCAGTACTTC | TRBJ2-7 | TRBV5-1 | .